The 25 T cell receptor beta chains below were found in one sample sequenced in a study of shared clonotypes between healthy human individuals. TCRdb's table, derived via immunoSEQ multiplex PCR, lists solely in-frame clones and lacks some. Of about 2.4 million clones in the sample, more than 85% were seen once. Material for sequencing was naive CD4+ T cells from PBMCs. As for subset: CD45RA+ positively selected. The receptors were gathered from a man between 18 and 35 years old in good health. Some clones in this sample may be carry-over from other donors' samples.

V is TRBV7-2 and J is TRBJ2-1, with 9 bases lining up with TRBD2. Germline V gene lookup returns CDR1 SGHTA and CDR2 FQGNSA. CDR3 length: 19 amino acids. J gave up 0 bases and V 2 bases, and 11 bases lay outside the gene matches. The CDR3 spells CASSLTRTSVGRSYNEQFF. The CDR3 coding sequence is TGTGCCAGCAGCTTAACCCGGACTAGCGTAGGTCGCTCCTACAATGAGCAGTTCTTC. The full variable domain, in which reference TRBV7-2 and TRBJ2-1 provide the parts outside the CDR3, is GAGVSQSPSNKVTEKGKDVELRCDPISGHTALYWYRQSLGQGLEFLIYFQGNSAPDKSGLPSDRFSAERTGGSVSTLTIQRTQQEDSAVYLCASSLTRTSVGRSYNEQFFGPGTRLTVL.

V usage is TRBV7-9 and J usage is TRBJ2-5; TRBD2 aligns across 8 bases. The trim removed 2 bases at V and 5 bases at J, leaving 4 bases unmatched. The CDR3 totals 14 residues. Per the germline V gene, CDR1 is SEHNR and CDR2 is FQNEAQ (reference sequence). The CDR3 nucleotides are TGTGCCAGCAGCTTAAAAGCGGGGGCCGAGACCCAGTACTTC. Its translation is CASSLKAGAETQYF.

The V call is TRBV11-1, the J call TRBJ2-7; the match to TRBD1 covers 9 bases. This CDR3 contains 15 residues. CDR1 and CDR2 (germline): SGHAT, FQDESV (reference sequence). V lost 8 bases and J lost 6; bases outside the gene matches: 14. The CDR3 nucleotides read TGTGCCAGCTCCCAGGTGGGGACAGGGTTTCCCGAGCAGTACTTC. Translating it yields CASSQVGTGFPEQYF.

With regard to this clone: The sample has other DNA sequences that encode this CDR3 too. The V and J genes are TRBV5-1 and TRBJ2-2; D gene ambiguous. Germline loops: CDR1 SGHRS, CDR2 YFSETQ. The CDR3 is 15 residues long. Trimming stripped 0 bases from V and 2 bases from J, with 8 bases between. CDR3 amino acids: CASSLAGINTGELFF. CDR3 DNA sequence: TGCGCCAGCAGCTTGGCGGGCATTAACACCGGGGAGCTGTTTTTT.

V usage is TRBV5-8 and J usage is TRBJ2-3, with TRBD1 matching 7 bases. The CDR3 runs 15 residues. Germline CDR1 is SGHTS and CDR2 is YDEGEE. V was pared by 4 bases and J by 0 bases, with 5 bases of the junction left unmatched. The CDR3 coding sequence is TGTGCCAGCAGCCGGGGACAGACTAGCACAGATACGCAGTATTTT. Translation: CASSRGQTSTDTQYF.

In DNA form, the CDR3 reads TGTGCCAGCAGCCCCAGGGTAGCGGGAGGCACAGATACGCAGTATTTT. This encodes CASSPRVAGGTDTQYF. This chain joins TRBV9 and TRBJ2-3; 9 bases line up with TRBD2. This CDR3 is built from 16 residues. Germline-derived CDR1 and CDR2 are SGDLS and YYNGEE. V lost 4 bases and J lost 1; bases outside the gene matches: 7. Filled out from reference TRBV9 and TRBJ2-3, the complete variable domain reads DSGVTQTPKHLITATGQRVTLRCSPRSGDLSVYWYQQSLDQGLQFLIQYYNGEERAKGNILERFSAQQFPDLHSELNLSSLELGDSALYFCASSPRVAGGTDTQYFGPGTRLTVL.

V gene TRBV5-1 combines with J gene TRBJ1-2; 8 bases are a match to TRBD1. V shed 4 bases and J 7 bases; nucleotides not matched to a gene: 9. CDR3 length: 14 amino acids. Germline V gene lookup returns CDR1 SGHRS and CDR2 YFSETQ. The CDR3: CASSTGQEVAGYTF. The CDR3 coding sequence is TGCGCCAGCAGCACGGGACAGGAGGTGGCTGGCTACACCTTC.

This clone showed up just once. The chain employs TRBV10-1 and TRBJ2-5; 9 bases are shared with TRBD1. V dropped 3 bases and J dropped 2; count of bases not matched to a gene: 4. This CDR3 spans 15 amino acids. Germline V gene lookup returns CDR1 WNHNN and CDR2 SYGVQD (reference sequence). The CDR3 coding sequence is TGCGCCAGCAGTGAAGGACAGGGGATACAAGAGACCCAGTACTTC. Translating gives CASSEGQGIQETQYF.

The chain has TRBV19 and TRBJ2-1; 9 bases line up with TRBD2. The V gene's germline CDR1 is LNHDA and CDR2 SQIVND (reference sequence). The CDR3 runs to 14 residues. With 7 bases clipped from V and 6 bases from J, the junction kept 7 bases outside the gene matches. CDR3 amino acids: CASMTGTSFNEQFF. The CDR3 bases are TGTGCCAGTATGACCGGGACTAGCTTCAATGAGCAGTTCTTC.

The CDR3 spells CASSESGGRQPQHF. CDR3 sequence (DNA): TGTGCCAGCAGTGAATCCGGGGGGAGGCAGCCCCAGCATTTT. V and J are TRBV6-1 and TRBJ1-5; tentatively, D is TRBD1 (5 bases). V shed 2 bases and J shed 7 bases, with 12 bases lying between them. The CDR3 sequence is 14 residues long. CDR1 MNHNS and CDR2 SASEGT come from the germline V gene.

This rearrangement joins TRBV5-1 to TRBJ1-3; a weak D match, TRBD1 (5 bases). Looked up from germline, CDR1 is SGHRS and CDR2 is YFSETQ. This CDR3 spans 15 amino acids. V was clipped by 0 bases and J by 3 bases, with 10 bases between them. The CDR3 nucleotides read TGCGCCAGCAGCTTGGACGGGGGTGGTGGAAACACCATATATTTT. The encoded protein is CASSLDGGGGNTIYF.

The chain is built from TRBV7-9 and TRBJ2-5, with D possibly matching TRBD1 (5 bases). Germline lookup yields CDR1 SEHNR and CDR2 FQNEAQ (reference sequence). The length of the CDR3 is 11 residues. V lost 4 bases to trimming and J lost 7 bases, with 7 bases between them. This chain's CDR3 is CASSSQGTQYF. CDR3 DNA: TGTGCCAGCAGCTCTCAGGGGACCCAGTACTTC.

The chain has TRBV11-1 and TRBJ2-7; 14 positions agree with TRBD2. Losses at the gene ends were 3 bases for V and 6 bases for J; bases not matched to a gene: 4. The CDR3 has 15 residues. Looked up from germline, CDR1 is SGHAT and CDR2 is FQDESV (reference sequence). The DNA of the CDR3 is TGTGCCAGCAGCTTGGGACTAGCGGGAGTGGCCGAGCAGTACTTC. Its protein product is CASSLGLAGVAEQYF.

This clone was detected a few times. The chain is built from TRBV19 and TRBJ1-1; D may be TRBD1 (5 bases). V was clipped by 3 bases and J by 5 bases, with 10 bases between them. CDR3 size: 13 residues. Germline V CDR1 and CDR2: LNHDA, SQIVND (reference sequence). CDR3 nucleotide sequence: TGTGCCAGTAGTATCTTGACAGAAACTGAAGCTTTCTTT. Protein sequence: CASSILTETEAFF.

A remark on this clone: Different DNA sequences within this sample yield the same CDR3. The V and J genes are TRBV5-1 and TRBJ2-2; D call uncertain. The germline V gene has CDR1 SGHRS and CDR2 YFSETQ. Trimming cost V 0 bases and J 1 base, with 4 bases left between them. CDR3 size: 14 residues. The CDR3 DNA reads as TGCGCCAGCAGCTTGGTCGGGAACACCGGGGAGCTGTTTTTT. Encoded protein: CASSLVGNTGELFF.

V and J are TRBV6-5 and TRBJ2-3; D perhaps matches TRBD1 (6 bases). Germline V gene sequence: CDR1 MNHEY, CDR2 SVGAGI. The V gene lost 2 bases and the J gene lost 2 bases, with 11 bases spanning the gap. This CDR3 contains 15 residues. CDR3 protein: CASSYGQTVTDTQYF. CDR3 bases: TGTGCCAGCAGTTACGGACAGACTGTCACAGATACGCAGTATTTT.

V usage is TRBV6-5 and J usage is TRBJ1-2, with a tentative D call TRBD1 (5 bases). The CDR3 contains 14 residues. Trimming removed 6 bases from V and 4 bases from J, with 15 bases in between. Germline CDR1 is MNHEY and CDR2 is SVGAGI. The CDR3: CASSRDGGFYGYTF. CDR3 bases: TGTGCCAGCAGCCGGGACGGAGGATTCTATGGCTACACCTTC.

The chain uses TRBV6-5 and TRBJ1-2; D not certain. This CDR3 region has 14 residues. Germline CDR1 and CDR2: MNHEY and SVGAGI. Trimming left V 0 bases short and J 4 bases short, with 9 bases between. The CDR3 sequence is CASSYSDGSYGYTF. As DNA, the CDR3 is TGTGCCAGCAGTTACTCGGACGGATCCTATGGCTACACCTTC.

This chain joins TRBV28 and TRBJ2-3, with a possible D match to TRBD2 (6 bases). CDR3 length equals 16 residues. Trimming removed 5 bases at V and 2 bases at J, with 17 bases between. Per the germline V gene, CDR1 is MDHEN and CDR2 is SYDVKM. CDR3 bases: TGTGCCAGCAGTGCGGAGGGGCAGGGATACACAGATACGCAGTATTTT. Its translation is CASSAEGQGYTDTQYF.

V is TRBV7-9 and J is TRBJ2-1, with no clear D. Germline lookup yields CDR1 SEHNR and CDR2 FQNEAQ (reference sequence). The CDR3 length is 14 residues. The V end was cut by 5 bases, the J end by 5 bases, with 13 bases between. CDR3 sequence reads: CASSPRTGNNEQFF. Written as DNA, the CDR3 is TGTGCCAGCAGCCCTCGGACCGGTAACAATGAGCAGTTCTTC.

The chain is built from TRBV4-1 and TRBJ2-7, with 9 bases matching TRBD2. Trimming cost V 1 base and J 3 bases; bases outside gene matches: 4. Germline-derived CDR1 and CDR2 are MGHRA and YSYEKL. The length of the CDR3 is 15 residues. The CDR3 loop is CASSQAASGIYEQYF. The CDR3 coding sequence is TGCGCCAGCAGCCAAGCGGCTAGCGGGATCTACGAGCAGTACTTC.

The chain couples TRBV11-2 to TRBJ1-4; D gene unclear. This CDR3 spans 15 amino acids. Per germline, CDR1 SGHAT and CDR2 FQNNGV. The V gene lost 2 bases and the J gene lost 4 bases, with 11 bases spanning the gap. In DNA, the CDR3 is TGTGCCAGCAGCTTACCGGGTAGCGGTAATGAAAAACTGTTTTTT. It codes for CASSLPGSGNEKLFF.

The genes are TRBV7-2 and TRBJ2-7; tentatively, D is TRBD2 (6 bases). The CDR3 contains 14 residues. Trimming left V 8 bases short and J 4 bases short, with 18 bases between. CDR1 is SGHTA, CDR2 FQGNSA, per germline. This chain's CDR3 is CASALGRDRYEQYF. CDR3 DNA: TGTGCCAGCGCCTTAGGGCGGGATAGGTACGAGCAGTACTTC.

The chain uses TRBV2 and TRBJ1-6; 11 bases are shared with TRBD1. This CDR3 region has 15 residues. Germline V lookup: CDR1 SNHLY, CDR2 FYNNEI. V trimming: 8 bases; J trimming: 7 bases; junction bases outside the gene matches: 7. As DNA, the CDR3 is TGTGCCAGCTCCAGAGGACAGGGGGCGAATTCACCCCTCCACTTT. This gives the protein CASSRGQGANSPLHF.

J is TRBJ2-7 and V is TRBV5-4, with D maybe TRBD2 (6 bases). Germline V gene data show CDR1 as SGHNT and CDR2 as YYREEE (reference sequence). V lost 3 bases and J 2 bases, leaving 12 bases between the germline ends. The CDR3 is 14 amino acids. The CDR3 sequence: CASSSGGEAYEQYF. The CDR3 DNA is TGTGCCAGCAGCTCGGGTGGGGAGGCCTACGAGCAGTACTTC. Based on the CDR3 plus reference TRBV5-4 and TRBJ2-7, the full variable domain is ETGVTQSPTHLIKTRGQQVTLRCSSQSGHNTVSWYQQALGQGPQFIFQYYREEENGRGNFPPRFSGLQFPNYSSELNVNALELDDSALYLCASSSGGEAYEQYFGPGTRLTVT.